The 24 T cell receptor beta chains below all came from one sample that was sequenced in a study of Graves' ophthalmopathy and Graves' hyperthyroidism. RNA transcripts served as template for amplifying TCR beta CDR3 sequences. Second-round multiplex PCR came after first-round RT-PCR with HTBI primers. Each CDR3 protein is one row after TCRdb ran MiXCR on the multiplex PCR reads. Of 1 million to 1.3 million distinct CDR3 sequences listed, 35% to 40% are singletons. Sequenced input: peripheral blood or thyroid tissue (not recorded which). The origin of the receptors is an adult man with Graves' hyperthyroidism.

Many counts were recorded for this clonotype. V and J are TRBV10-3 and TRBJ2-6, with 7 positions matching TRBD1. Germline assignment: CDR1 ENHRY and CDR2 SYGVKD. Trimming cost V 0 bases and J 1 base; bases outside gene matches: 21. This CDR3 is built from 23 residues. CDR3 coding DNA: TGTGCCATCAGTGAGTCGAAGCCGGGACAGCTTCCCGTGGGACCGTCTGGGGCCAACGTCCTGACTTTC. Amino acids: CAISESKPGQLPVGPSGANVLTF.

The sample holds a few counts of this clonotype. The chain recombines TRBV7-9 with TRBJ2-7; 11 positions agree with TRBD2. After removal of 2 bases from V and 2 bases from J, the junction contained 8 bases not matched to a gene. The CDR3 is made up of 17 amino acids. CDR1 and CDR2 from the germline V gene are SEHNR and FQNEAQ (reference sequence). CDR3 in DNA: TGTGCCAGCAGCTTAAGGGGTTCGACTAGCGGGACCTACGAGCAGTACTTC. This encodes CASSLRGSTSGTYEQYF.

This clonotype was seen more than once but under ten times. V is TRBV12-3 or TRBV12-4 and J is TRBJ1-2; D might be TRBD1 (6 bases). The V gene lost 1 base and the J gene lost 0 bases, with 21 bases spanning the gap. The CDR3 has 19 amino acids. The CDR3 loop is CASSLGGSGRTVANYGYTF. The DNA of the CDR3 is TGTGCCAGCAGTTTAGGAGGGTCGGGCAGGACAGTGGCTAACTATGGCTACACCTTC.

Only one count was recorded for this clonotype. CDR3 nucleotide sequence: TGTGCCAGCAGCTTGGTGGGGACCCAGCATTTT. Amino acids: CASSLVGTQHF. The chain uses TRBV7-8 and TRBJ1-5; D is unresolved. Trimming stripped 3 bases from V and 11 bases from J, with 8 bases between. The germline V gene has CDR1 SGHVS and CDR2 FQNEAQ. CDR3 size: 11 residues.

The V gene is TRBV4-3, the J gene TRBJ2-5; D call uncertain. V was cut by 0 bases and J by 5 bases, with 10 bases left in between. Per germline, CDR1 LGHNA and CDR2 YSLEER. The CDR3 extends over 14 amino acids. In DNA, the CDR3 is TGCGCCAGCAGCCAAGATTCGGTTCGGGAGACCCAGTACTTC. It specifies CASSQDSVRETQYF.

The table lists this clonotype with many counts. This chain uses TRBV15 with TRBJ2-7; 8 bases line up with TRBD1. V was pared by 0 bases and J by 5 bases, with 9 bases of the junction left unmatched. This CDR3 has 16 residues. Germline V lookup: CDR1 LNHNV, CDR2 YYDKDF (reference sequence). The CDR3 sequence is CATSRDRTGGLNEQYF. CDR3 DNA: TGTGCCACCAGCAGAGATCGCACAGGGGGTCTGAACGAGCAGTACTTC.

This clonotype was observed many times. The chain carries TRBV29-1 and TRBJ2-7, with D hard to call. The V gene lost 7 bases and the J gene lost 7 bases, with 11 bases spanning the gap. Germline V gene lookup returns CDR1 SQVTM and CDR2 ANQGSEA. The CDR3 runs to 10 residues. Here the CDR3 reads CSDVSGEQYF. CDR3 DNA: TGCAGCGATGTTTCAGGAGAGCAGTACTTC.

Ten or more counts support this clonotype. This rearrangement joins TRBV14 to TRBJ1-1; 8 positions agree with TRBD1. V gave up 3 bases and J gave up 5 bases; unmatched junction bases: 8. Germline CDR1 SGHDN, CDR2 FVKESK. This CDR3 region has 15 residues. The CDR3 DNA follows: TGTGCCAGCAGCCAGCGGACAGGGCGTAGGACTGAAGCTTTCTTT. It is translated as CASSQRTGRRTEAFF.

The V and J genes are TRBV19 and TRBJ2-7, with D possibly matching TRBD2 (5 bases). Near its end, the DNA agrees better with TRBJ2-1, so the J call may be wrong. This CDR3 region has 14 residues. CDR1 LNHDA and CDR2 SQIVND come from the germline V gene (reference sequence). The CDR3 DNA follows: TGTGCCAGTAGTAGCTACATTCTAGCCAATGAGCAGTTCTTC. Translated: CASSSYILANEQFF.

This clonotype was recorded only once. V is TRBV5-1 and J is TRBJ1-4; D might be TRBD1 (6 bases). V was pared by 3 bases and J by 4 bases, with 10 bases between. This CDR3 is built from 14 residues. Germline CDR1 and CDR2: SGHRS and YFSETQ. The CDR3 DNA reads TGCGCCAGCAGCTACGGACAGATTAATGAAAAACTGTTTTTT. Its translation: CASSYGQINEKLFF.

There are many counts of this clonotype. This chain uses TRBV10-3 with TRBJ1-1, with 8 bases identical to TRBD1. Trimming removed 0 bases from V and 4 bases from J; junction bases left unmatched: 10. The CDR3 contains 17 residues. The V gene's germline CDR1 is ENHRY and CDR2 SYGVKD. CDR3 sequence reads: CAISESKGQGKGTEAFF. CDR3 DNA: TGTGCCATCAGTGAGTCAAAAGGACAGGGTAAGGGCACTGAAGCTTTCTTT.

As for this clonotype: A much bigger clone sits one base away, suggesting this may be a read error. This chain uses TRBV10-2 with TRBJ2-7; no firm D call. Trimming pared 2 bases from V and 3 bases from J, leaving 8 bases between. Germline CDR1 reads WSHSY; CDR2 reads SAAADI. The CDR3 sequence is 13 residues long. The CDR3 nucleotides are TGCGCCAGCAGTGAGGAAAAGTACTACGAGCAGTACTTC. Amino acid sequence: CASSEEKYYEQYF.

The CDR3 bases are TGTGCCAGCAGCTTGGGTCCAGGGGGAACCAGGGACGAGCAGTACTTC. It specifies CASSLGPGGTRDEQYF. The chain employs TRBV5-5 and TRBJ2-7, with 7 bases that match TRBD1. The germline gives CDR1 SGHKS, CDR2 YYEKEE (reference sequence). The length of the CDR3 is 16 residues. V trimming: 0 bases; J trimming: 5 bases; junction bases outside the gene matches: 11.

The V and J genes are TRBV7-2 and TRBJ2-2; 8 nucleotides agree with TRBD1. This CDR3 has 16 amino acids. Germline V lookup: CDR1 SGHTA, CDR2 FQGNSA. J gave up 3 bases and V 1 base, and 4 bases lay outside the gene matches. The CDR3 is CASSLVDRGDTGELFF. CDR3 DNA: TGTGCCAGCAGCTTAGTTGACAGGGGAGACACCGGGGAGCTGTTTTTT.

As regards this clonotype: This may be a read error: a much more frequent sequence differs by one nucleotide. The genes are TRBV5-1 and TRBJ2-2; D may be TRBD1 (6 bases). Germline V gene sequence: CDR1 SGHRS, CDR2 YFSETQ. The CDR3 spans 14 residues. V gave up 0 bases and J gave up 6 bases, with 9 bases separating them. The CDR3 DNA follows: TGCGCCAGCAGCTTGGTCGAGGGGGCCGGGGAGCTGTTTTTT. Protein: CASSLVEGAGELFF.

The table lists this clonotype with many counts. This rearrangement joins TRBV7-2 to TRBJ1-5; D remains ambiguous. CDR1 and CDR2 (germline): SGHTA, FQGNSA. CDR3 size: 16 residues. V was pared by 4 bases and J by 1 base, with 14 bases between. CDR3 in amino acids: CASSSTVAESNQPQHF. In nucleotides, the CDR3 is TGTGCCAGCAGCTCCACGGTTGCAGAGAGCAATCAGCCCCAGCATTTT.

In this sample, this clonotype turned up many times. CDR3 coding DNA: TGTGCCAGCAGCCACGGGGATTCACCCCTCCACTTT. Its translation is CASSHGDSPLHF. V usage is TRBV6-5 and J usage is TRBJ1-6, with D uncertain. Per the germline V gene, CDR1 is MNHEY and CDR2 is SVGAGI. V gave up 6 bases and J gave up 8 bases, with 8 bases separating them. The CDR3 is 12 residues long.

The CDR3 region is CASSIADREAFF. The CDR3 bases are TGTGCCAGTAGTATAGCGGACAGAGAAGCTTTCTTT. This chain uses TRBV19 with TRBJ1-1, with a tentative D call TRBD1 (6 bases). The CDR3 length is 12 residues. Germline V CDR1 and CDR2: LNHDA, SQIVND (reference sequence). The V end lost 1 base, the J end lost 8 bases, and 8 bases lay between the germline ends.

J is TRBJ2-7 and V is TRBV5-1, with D perhaps matching TRBD1 (6 bases). The CDR3 length is 17 residues. Germline V gives CDR1 SGHRS, CDR2 YFSETQ. V lost 0 bases to trimming and J lost 2 bases, with 18 bases between them. The CDR3 protein is CASSLDAPQGSAYEQYF. CDR3 nucleotides: TGCGCCAGCAGCTTGGATGCACCCCAGGGGTCCGCCTACGAGCAGTACTTC. The full variable domain, completed using reference TRBV5-1 and TRBJ2-7, is KAGVTQTPRYLIKTRGQQVTLSCSPISGHRSVSWYQQTPGQGLQFLFEYFSETQRNKGNFPGRFSGRQFSNSRSEMNVSTLELGDSALYLCASSLDAPQGSAYEQYFGPGTRLTVT.

V usage is TRBV19 and J usage is TRBJ2-7; 7 nucleotides line up with TRBD1. Looked up from germline, CDR1 is LNHDA and CDR2 is SQIVND (reference sequence). V trimming: 4 bases; J trimming: 3 bases; junction bases outside the gene matches: 3. This CDR3 spans 13 amino acids. CDR3 region: CASSKGQYYEQYF. In nucleotides, the CDR3 is TGTGCCAGTAGTAAGGGACAGTACTACGAGCAGTACTTC.

This clonotype has only a few counts. The chain links TRBV9 to TRBJ2-5, with TRBD1 matching 9 bases. V was pared by 0 bases and J by 1 base, with 4 bases of the junction left unmatched. This CDR3 is 16 amino acids long. Germline loops: CDR1 SGDLS, CDR2 YYNGEE. Here the CDR3 DNA reads TGTGCCAGCAGCGTAGCCGGGACAGGGCTCCAAGAGACCCAGTACTTC. Translating gives CASSVAGTGLQETQYF.

This clonotype was recorded a few times. The J gene is TRBJ1-5, the V gene TRBV6-5, with 8 bases aligning to TRBD1. The trim removed 4 bases at V and 7 bases at J, leaving 9 bases unmatched. The CDR3 spans 15 residues. Germline lookup yields CDR1 MNHEY and CDR2 SVGAGI. Here the CDR3 DNA reads TGTGCCAGCAGTTGGGACAGGACGGGATCACAGCCCCAGCATTTT. Translation gives CASSWDRTGSQPQHF.

This clonotype came up many times. V usage is TRBV12-3 or TRBV12-4 and J usage is TRBJ1-2; D call uncertain. The length of the CDR3 is 14 residues. The V gene lost 5 bases and the J gene lost 0 bases, with 10 bases spanning the gap. The CDR3: CASSRSRSNYGYTF. CDR3 bases: TGTGCCAGCAGTCGTTCCCGCTCTAACTATGGCTACACCTTC.

The rearrangement links TRBV7-9 to TRBJ1-6, with TRBD1 matching 7 bases. CDR1 SEHNR and CDR2 FQNEAQ come from the germline V gene (reference sequence). Unmatched junction bases numbered 14, after V lost 11 bases and J lost 4 bases. CDR3 length: 16 residues. The CDR3 loop is CAWSTRTGAYNSPLHF. The CDR3 coding sequence is TGTGCCTGGAGTACACGGACAGGCGCTTATAATTCACCCCTCCACTTT.